What follows are 8 T cell receptor beta chains derived from one specimen sequenced in a study of T cells expressing NK-cell markers. Using the 5' RACE reads, TCRdb records one entry per CDR3 protein without DNA. The listing records over 150,000 distinct CDR3 sequences. Sequenced input: blood T cells: a sorted CD56 or NKG2C T cell subset, CD4+ or CD8+ T cells, or bulk PBMC T cells (not recorded which). The origin of the receptors is a woman aged 45 to 65 in good health.

J is TRBJ2-7 and V is TRBV15; TCRdb returns TRBD1, unconfirmable since there is no DNA. CDR1 and CDR2 (germline): LNHNV, YYDKDF (reference sequence). CDR3 size: 14 residues. The CDR3 sequence is CATSTRDNYYEQYF.

The V call is TRBV7-3, the J call TRBJ2-1; there is no DNA to check the TCRdb D call of TRBD1. Per germline, CDR1 SGHTA and CDR2 FQGTGA. The length of the CDR3 is 13 residues. The CDR3: CASSLTSPGEQFF.

The chain combines TRBV2 with TRBJ2-2; TCRdb selects TRBD2, and the lack of DNA leaves this call unchecked. The V gene's germline CDR1 is SNHLY and CDR2 FYNNEI. The CDR3 covers 17 residues. The CDR3 sequence is CASSLLGTAANTGELFF.

V is TRBV16 and J is TRBJ2-3. Germline V CDR1 and CDR2: KGHSY, FQNENV. The CDR3 spans 17 residues. This chain's CDR3 is CASSQSIGQAGTDTQYF.

The gene calls are TRBV13 and TRBJ1-6; the D call of TRBD1 rests on TCRdb alone, since no DNA is present to check it. Germline V gene data show CDR1 as PRHDT and CDR2 as FYEKMQ (reference sequence). This CDR3 is built from 15 residues. CDR3 protein: CASSTRGQVNSPLHF.

The rearrangement joins TRBV4-1 to TRBJ1-1; there is no DNA to check the TCRdb D call of TRBD1. Per germline, CDR1 MGHRA and CDR2 YSYEKL. The CDR3 is 11 residues long. The chain's CDR3 is CASSGEGVAFF.

This sequence joins TRBV5-4 and TRBJ1-1; TCRdb outputs TRBD1, but without DNA this stays unchecked. Germline-derived CDR1 and CDR2 are SGHNT and YYREEE (reference sequence). The CDR3 runs to 14 residues. The CDR3 is CASSPPGGGDEAFF.

The genes are TRBV2 and TRBJ2-7. This CDR3 spans 13 amino acids. The V gene's germline CDR1 is SNHLY and CDR2 FYNNEI. The CDR3 is CASSESEPHEQYF.